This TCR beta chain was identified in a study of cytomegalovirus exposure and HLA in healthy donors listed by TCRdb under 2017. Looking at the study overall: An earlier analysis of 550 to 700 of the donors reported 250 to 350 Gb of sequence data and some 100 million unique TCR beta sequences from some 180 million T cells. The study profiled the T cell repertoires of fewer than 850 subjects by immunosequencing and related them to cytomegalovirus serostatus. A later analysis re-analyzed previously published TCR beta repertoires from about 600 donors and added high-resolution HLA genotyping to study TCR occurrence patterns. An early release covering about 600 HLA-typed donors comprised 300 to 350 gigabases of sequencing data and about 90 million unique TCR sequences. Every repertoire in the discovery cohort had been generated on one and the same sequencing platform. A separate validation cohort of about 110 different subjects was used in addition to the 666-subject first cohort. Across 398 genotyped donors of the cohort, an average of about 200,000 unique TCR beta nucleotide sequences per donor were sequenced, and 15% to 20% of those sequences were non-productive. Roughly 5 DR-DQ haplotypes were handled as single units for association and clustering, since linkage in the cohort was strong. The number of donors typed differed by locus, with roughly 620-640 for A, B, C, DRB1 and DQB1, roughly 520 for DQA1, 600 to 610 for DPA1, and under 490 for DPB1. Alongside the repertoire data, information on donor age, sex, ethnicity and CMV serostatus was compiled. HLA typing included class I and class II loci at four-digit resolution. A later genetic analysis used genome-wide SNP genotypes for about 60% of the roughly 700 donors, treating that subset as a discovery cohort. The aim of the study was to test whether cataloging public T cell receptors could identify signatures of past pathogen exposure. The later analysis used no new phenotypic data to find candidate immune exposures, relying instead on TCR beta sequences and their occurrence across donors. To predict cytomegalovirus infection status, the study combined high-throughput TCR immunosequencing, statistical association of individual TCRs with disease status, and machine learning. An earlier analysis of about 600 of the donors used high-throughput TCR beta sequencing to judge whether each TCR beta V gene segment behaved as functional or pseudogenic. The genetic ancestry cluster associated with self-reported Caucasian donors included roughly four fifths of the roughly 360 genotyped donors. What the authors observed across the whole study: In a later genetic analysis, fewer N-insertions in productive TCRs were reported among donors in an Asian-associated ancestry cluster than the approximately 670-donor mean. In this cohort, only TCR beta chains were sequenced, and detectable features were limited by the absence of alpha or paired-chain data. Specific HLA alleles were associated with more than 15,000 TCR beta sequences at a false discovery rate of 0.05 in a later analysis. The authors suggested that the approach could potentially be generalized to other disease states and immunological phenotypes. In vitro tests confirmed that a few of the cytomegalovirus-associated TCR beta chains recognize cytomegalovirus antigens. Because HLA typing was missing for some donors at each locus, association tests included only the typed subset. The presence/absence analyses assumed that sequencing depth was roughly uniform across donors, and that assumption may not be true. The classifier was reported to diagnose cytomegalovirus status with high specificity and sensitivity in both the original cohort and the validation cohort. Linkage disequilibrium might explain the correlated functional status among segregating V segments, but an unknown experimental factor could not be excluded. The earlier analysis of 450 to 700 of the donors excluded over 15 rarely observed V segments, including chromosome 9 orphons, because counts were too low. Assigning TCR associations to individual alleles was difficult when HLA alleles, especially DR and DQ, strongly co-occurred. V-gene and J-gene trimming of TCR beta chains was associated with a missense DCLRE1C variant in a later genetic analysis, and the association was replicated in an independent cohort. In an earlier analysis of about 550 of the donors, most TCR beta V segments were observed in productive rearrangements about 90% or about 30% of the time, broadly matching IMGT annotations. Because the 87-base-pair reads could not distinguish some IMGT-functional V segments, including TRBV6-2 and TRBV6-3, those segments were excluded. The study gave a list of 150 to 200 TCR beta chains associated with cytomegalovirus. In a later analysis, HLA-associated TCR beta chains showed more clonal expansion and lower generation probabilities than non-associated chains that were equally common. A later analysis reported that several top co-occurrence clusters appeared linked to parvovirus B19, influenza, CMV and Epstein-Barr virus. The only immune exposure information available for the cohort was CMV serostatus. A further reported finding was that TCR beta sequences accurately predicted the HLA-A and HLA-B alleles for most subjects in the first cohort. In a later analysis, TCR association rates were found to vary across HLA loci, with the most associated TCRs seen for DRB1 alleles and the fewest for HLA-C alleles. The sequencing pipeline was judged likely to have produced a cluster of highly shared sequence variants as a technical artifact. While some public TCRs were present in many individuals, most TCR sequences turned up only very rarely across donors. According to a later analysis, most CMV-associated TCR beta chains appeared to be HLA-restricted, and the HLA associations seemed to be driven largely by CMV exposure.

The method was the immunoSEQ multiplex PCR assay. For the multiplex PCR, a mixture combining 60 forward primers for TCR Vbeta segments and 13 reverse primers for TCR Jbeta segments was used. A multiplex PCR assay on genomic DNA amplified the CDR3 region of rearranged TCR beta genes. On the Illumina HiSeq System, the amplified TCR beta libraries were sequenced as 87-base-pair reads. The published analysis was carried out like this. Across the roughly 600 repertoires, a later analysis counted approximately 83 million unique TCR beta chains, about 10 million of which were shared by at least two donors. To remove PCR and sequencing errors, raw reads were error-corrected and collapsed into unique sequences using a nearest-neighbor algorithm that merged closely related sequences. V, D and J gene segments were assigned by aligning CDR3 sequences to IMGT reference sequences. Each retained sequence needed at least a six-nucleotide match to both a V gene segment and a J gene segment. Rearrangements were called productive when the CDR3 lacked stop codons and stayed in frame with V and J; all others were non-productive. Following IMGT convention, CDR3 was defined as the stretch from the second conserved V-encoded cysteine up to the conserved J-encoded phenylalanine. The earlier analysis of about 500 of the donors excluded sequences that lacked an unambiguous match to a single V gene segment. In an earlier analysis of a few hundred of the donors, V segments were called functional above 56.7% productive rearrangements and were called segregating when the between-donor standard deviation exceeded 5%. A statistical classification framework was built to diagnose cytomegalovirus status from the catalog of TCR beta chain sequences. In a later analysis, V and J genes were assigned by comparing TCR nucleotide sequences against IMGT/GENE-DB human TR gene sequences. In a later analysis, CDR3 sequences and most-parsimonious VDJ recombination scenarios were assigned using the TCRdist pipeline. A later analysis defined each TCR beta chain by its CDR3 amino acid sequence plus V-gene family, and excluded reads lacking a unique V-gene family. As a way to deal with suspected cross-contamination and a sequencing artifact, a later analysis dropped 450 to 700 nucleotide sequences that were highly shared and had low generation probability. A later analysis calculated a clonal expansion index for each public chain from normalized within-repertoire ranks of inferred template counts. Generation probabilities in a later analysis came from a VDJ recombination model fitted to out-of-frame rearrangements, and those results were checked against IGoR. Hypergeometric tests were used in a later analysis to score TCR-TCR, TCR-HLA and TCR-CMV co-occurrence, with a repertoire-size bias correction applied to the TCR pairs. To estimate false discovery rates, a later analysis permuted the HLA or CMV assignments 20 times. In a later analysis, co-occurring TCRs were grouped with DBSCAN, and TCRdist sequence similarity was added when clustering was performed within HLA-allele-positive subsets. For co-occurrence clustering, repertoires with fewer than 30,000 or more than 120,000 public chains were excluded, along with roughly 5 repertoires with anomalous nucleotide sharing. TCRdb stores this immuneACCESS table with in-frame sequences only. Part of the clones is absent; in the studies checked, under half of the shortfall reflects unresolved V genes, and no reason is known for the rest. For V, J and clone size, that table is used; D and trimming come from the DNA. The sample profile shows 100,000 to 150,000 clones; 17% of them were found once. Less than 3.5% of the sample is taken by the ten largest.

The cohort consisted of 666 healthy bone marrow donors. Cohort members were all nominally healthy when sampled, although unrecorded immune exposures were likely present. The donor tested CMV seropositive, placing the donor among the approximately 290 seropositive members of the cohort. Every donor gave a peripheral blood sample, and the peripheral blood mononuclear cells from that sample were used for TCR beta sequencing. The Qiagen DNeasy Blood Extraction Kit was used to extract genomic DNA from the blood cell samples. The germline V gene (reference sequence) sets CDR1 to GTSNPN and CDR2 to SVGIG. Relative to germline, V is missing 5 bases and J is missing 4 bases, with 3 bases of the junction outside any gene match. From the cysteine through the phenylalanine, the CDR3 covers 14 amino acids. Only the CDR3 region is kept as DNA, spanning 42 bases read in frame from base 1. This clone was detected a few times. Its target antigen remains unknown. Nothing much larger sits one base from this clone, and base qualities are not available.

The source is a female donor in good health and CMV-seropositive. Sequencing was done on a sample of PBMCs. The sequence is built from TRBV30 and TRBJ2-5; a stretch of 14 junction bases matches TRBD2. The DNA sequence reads TGTGCCTGGGCCGGACTAGCGGGGGGAGAGACCCAGTACTTC. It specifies CAWAGLAGGETQYF.